This T cell receptor (beta chain) was sequenced for a study of early T cells in non-severe SARS-CoV-2 infection. As for the study in general: Bulk RNA from unsorted whole blood was sequenced; chains were unpaired. Overall study results and limits: Matches to VDJdb favored anti-spike CD8 responses and missed private and CD4 specificities.

CDR1 SEHNR and CDR2 FQNEAQ come from the germline V gene (reference sequence). The CDR3 totals 16 residues. V shed 4 bases, J shed 0 bases, and the junction held 8 bases outside the gene matches. This clonotype was seen at least ten times. Its antigen is currently unknown. Unique molecular identifier tags were affixed to discrete cDNA molecules. TCRdb reprocessed the 5' RACE reads via MiXCR and lists one record per CDR3 protein. Seen here are 68,000 or so distinct CDR3 sequences, roughly a tenth observed once, and the top ten hold 6.4%. The chain uses TRBV7-9 and TRBJ2-5; TRBD1 matches at 7 bases. The TCR originated in an adult who was a healthcare worker with PCR-confirmed SARS-CoV-2 infection or an uninfected control (not recorded which). Sequencing was carried out using whole blood. The CDR3 bases are TGTGCCAGCAGCTGGGTGGGACAGAAGTACCAAGAGACCCAGTACTTC. Protein sequence: CASSWVGQKYQETQYF. The variable domain in full, with the rest retrieved from reference TRBV7-9 and TRBJ2-5, is DTGVSQNPRHKITKRGQNVTFRCDPISEHNRLYWYRQTLGQGPEFLTYFQNEAQLEKSRLLSDRFSAERPKGSFSTLEIQRTEQGDSAMYLCASSWVGQKYQETQYFGPGTRLLVL.